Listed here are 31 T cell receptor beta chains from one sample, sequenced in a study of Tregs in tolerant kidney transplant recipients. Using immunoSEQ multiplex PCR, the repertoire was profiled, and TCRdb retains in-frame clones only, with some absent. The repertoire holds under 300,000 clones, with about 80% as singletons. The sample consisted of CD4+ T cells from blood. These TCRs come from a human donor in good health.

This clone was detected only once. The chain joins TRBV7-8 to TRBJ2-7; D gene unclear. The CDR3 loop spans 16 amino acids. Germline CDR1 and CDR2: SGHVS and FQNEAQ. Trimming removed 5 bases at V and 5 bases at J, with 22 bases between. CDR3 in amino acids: CASSPLVRGPRDEQYF. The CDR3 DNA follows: TGTGCCAGCAGCCCCCTTGTTCGTGGTCCCCGGGACGAGCAGTACTTC.

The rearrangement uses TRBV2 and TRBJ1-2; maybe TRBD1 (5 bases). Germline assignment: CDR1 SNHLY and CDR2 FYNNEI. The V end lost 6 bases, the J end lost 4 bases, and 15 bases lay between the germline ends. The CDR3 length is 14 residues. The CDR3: CASSAQGFGYGYTF. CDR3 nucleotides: TGTGCCAGCAGCGCCCAGGGTTTCGGCTATGGCTACACCTTC.

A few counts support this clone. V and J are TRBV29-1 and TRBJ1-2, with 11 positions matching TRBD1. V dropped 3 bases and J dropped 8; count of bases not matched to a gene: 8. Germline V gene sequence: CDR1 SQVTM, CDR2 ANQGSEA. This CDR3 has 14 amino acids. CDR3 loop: CSVDFGTGGEGYTF. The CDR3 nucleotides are TGCAGCGTTGATTTCGGGACAGGGGGTGAGGGCTACACCTTC.

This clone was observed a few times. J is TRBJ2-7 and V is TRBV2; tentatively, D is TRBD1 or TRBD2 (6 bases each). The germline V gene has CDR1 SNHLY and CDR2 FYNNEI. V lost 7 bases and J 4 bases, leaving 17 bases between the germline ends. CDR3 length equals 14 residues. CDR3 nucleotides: TGTGCCAGCAACCGAGGGGGTGGAGGGTACGAGCAGTACTTC. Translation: CASNRGGGGYEQYF. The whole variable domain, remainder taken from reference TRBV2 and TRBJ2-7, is EPEVTQTPSHQVTQMGQEVILRCVPISNHLYFYWYRQILGQKVEFLVSFYNNEISEKSEIFDDQFSVERPDGSNFTLKIRSTKLEDSAMYFCASNRGGGGYEQYFGPGTRLTVT.

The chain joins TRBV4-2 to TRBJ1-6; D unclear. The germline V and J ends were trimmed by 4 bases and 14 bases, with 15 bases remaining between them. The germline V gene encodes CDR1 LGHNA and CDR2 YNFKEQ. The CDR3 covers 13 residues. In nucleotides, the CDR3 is TGTGCCAGCAGCCTCTCAACATCCTGGGCCCTCCACTTT. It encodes CASSLSTSWALHF.

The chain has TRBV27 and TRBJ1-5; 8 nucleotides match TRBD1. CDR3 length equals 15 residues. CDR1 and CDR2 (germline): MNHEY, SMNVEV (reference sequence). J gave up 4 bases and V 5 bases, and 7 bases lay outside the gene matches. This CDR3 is CASSRGQGNNQPQHF. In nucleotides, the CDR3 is TGTGCCAGCAGTCGCGGACAGGGTAATAATCAGCCCCAGCATTTT.

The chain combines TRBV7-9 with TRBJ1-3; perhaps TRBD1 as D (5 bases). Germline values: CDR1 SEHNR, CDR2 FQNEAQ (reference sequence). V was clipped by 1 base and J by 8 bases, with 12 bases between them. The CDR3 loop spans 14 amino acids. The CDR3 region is CASSLEVRGHTIYF. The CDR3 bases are TGTGCCAGCAGCTTAGAAGTGAGGGGACACACCATATATTTT. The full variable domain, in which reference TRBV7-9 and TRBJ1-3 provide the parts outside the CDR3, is DTGVSQNPRHKITKRGQNVTFRCDPISEHNRLYWYRQTLGQGPEFLTYFQNEAQLEKSRLLSDRFSAERPKGSFSTLEIQRTEQGDSAMYLCASSLEVRGHTIYFGEGSWLTVV.

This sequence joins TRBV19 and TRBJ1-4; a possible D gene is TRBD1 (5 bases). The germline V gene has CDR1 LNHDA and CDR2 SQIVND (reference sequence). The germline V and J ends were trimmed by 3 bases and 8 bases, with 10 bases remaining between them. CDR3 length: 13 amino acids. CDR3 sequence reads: CASSMAGGEKLFF. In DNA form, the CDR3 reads TGTGCCAGTAGTATGGCCGGGGGGGAAAAACTGTTTTTT. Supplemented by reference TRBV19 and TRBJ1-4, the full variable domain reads DGGITQSPKYLFRKEGQNVTLSCEQNLNHDAMYWYRQDPGQGLRLIYYSQIVNDFQKGDIAEGYSVSREKKESFPLTVTSAQKNPTAFYLCASSMAGGEKLFFGSGTQLSVL.

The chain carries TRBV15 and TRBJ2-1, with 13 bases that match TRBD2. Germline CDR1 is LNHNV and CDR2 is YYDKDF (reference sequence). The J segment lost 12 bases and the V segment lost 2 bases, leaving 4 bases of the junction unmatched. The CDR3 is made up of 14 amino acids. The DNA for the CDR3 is TGTGCCACCAGCAGAACCGGACTAGCGGGAGCGCAGTTCTTC. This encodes CATSRTGLAGAQFF.

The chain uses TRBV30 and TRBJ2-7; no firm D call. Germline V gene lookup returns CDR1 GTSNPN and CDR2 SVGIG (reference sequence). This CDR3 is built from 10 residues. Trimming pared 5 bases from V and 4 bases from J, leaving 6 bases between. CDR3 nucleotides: TGTGCCTGGGGAACTTACGAGCAGTACTTC. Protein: CAWGTYEQYF.

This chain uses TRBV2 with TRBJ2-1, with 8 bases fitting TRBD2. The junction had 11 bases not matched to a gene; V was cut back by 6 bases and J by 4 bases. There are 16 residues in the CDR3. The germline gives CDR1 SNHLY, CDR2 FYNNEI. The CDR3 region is CASREPGGGAYNEQFF. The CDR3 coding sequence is TGTGCCAGCAGAGAGCCCGGGGGGGGCGCGTACAATGAGCAGTTCTTC. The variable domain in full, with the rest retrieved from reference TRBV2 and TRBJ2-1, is EPEVTQTPSHQVTQMGQEVILRCVPISNHLYFYWYRQILGQKVEFLVSFYNNEISEKSEIFDDQFSVERPDGSNFTLKIRSTKLEDSAMYFCASREPGGGAYNEQFFGPGTRLTVL.

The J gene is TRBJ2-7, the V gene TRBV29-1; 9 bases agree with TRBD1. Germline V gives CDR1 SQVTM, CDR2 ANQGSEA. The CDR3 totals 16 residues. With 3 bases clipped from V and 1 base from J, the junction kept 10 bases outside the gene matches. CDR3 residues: CSVEGAGTGRSYEQYF. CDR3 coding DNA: TGCAGCGTTGAGGGCGCCGGGACAGGGCGTTCCTACGAGCAGTACTTC.

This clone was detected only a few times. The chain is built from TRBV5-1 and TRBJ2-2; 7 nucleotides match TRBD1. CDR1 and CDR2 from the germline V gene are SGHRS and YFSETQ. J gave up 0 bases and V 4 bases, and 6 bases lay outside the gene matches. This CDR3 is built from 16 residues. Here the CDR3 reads CASSISTGANTGELFF. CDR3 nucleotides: TGCGCCAGCAGCATCTCTACAGGGGCGAACACCGGGGAGCTGTTTTTT.

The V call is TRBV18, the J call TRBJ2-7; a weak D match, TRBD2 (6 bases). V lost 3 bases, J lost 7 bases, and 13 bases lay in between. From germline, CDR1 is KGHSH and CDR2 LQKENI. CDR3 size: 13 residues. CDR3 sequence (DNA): TGTGCCAGCTCACCCTTTCTGGCGGGGGAGCAGTACTTC. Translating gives CASSPFLAGEQYF.

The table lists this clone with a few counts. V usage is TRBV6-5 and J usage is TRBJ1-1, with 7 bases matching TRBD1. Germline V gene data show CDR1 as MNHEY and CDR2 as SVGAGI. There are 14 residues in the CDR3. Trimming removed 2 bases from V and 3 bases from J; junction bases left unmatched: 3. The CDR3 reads CASSYPQGYTEAFF. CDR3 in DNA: TGTGCCAGCAGTTACCCACAGGGGTACACTGAAGCTTTCTTT.

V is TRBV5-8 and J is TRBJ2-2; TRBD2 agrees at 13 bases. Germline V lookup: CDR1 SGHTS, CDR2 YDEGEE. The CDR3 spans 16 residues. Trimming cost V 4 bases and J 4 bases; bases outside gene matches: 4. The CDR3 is CASSPRLAGGTGELFF. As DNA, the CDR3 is TGTGCCAGCAGCCCCAGACTAGCGGGAGGCACCGGGGAGCTGTTTTTT.

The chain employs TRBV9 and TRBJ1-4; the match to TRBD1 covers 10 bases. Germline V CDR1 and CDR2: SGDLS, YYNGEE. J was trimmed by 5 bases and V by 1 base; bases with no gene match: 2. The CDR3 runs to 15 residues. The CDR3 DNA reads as TGTGCCAGCAGCGTAAGGACAGGGGGGAATGAAAAACTGTTTTTT. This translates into CASSVRTGGNEKLFF.

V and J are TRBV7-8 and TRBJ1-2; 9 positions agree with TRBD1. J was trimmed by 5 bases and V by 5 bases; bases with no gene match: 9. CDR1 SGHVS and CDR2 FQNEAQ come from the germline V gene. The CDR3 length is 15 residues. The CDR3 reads CASSLIGTGYYGYTF. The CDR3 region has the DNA TGTGCCAGCAGCCTCATAGGGACAGGGTATTATGGCTACACCTTC. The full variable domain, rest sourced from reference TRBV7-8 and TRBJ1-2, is GAGVSQSPRYKVAKRGQDVALRCDPISGHVSLFWYQQALGQGPEFLTYFQNEAQLDKSGLPSDRFFAERPEGSVSTLKIQRTQQEDSAVYLCASSLIGTGYYGYTFGSGTRLTVV.

In DNA form, the CDR3 reads TGTGCCAGCAGCGCTCGACAGGGCGGGCTCTACAATGAGCAGTTCTTC. It specifies CASSARQGGLYNEQFF. The rearrangement links TRBV5-8 to TRBJ2-1; 7 bases line up with TRBD1. Germline values: CDR1 SGHTS, CDR2 YDEGEE. Losses at the gene ends were 4 bases for V and 3 bases for J; bases not matched to a gene: 10. This CDR3 comprises 16 residues.

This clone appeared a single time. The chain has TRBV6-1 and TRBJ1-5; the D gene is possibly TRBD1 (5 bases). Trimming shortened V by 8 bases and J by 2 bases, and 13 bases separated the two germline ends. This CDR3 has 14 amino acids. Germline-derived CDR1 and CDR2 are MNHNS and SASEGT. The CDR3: CASGRDGGNQPQHF. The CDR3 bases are TGTGCCAGCGGCCGGGACGGCGGCAATCAGCCCCAGCATTTT.

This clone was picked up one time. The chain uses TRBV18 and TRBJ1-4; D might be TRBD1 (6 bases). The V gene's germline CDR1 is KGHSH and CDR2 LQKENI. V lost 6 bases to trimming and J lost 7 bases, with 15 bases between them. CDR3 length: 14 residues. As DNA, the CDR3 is TGTGCCAGCTCGTCCGGGACACCTATTGAAAAACTGTTTTTT. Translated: CASSSGTPIEKLFF.

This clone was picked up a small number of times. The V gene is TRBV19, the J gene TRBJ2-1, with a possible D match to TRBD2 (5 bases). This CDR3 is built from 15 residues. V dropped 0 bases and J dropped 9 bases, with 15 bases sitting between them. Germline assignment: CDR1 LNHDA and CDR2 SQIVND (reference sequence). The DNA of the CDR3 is TGTGCCAGTAGTATAGATCGAGGGTTGTATAGTGAGCAGTTCTTC. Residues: CASSIDRGLYSEQFF.

The DNA of the CDR3 is TGCGCCAGCAGCCAAGGGCAGGCAGAACCGCTCTACGAGCAGTACTTC. Residues: CASSQGQAEPLYEQYF. The rearrangement joins TRBV4-1 to TRBJ2-7; D is ambiguous. Trimming shortened V by 1 base and J by 3 bases, and 16 bases separated the two germline ends. The CDR3 has 16 amino acids. CDR1 MGHRA and CDR2 YSYEKL come from the germline V gene.

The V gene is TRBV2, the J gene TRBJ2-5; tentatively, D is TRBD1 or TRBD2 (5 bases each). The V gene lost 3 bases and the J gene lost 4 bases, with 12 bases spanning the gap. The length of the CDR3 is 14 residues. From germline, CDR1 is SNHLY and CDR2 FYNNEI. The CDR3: CASSDGGRRETQYF. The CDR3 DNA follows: TGTGCCAGCAGTGATGGGGGTAGACGAGAGACCCAGTACTTC.

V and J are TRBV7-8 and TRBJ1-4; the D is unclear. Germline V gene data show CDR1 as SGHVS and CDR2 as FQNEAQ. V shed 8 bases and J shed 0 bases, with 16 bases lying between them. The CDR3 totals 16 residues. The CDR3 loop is CASRLSSVATNEKLFF. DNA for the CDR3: TGTGCCAGCCGTCTCTCCTCGGTCGCAACTAATGAAAAACTGTTTTTT.

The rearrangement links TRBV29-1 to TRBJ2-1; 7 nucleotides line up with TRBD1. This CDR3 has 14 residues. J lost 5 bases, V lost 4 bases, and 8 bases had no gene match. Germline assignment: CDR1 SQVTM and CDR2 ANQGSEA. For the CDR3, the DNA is TGCAGCGTTGGAACAGGGGTCGTCCACAATGAGCAGTTCTTC. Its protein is CSVGTGVVHNEQFF.

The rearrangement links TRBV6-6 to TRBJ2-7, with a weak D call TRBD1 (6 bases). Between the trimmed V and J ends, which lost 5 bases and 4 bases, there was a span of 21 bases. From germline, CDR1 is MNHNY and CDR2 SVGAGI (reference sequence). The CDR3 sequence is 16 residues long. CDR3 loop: CASSDFLTAGEYEQYF. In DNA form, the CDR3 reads TGTGCCAGCAGTGACTTTCTAACCGCAGGGGAGTACGAGCAGTACTTC.

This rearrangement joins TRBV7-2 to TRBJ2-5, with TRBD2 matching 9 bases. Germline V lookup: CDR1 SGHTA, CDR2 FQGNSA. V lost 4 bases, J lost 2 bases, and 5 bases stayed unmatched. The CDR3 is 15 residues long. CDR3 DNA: TGTGCCAGCAGCTCGCGACTAGCGGAGCAAGAGACCCAGTACTTC. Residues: CASSSRLAEQETQYF. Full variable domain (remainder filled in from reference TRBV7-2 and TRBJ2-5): GAGVSQSPSNKVTEKGKDVELRCDPISGHTALYWYRQSLGQGLEFLIYFQGNSAPDKSGLPSDRFSAERTGGSVSTLTIQRTQQEDSAVYLCASSSRLAEQETQYFGPGTRLLVL.

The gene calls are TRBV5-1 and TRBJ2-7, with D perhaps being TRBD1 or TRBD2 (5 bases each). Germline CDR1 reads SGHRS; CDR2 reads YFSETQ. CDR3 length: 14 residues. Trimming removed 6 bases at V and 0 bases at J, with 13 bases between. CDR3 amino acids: CASKGTATSYEQYF. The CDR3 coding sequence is TGCGCCAGCAAGGGGACCGCTACCTCCTACGAGCAGTACTTC.

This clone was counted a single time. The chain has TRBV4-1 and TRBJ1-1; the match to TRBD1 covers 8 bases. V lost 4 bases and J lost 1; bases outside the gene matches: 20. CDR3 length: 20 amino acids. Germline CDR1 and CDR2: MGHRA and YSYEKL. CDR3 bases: TGCGCCAGCAGCCGAAGTAAAATTCAACCGGGACAGGAGAAGAACACTGAAGCTTTCTTT. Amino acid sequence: CASSRSKIQPGQEKNTEAFF.

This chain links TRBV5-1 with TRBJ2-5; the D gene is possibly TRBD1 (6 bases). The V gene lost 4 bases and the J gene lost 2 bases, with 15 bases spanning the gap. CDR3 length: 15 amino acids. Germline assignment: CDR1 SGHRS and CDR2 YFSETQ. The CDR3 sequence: CASSPMNRVQETQYF. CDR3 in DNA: TGCGCCAGCAGCCCCATGAACAGGGTTCAAGAGACCCAGTACTTC.